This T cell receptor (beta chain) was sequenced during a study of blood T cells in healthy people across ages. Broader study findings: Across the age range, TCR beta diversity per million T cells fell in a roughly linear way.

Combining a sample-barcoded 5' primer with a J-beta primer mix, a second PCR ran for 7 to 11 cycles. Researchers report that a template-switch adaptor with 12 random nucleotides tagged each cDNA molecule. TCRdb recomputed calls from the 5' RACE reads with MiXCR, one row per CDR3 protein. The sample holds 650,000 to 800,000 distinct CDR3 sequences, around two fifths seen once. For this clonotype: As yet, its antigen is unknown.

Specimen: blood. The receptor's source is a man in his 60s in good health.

The CDR3 protein is CASSSTRLSAADYEQYF. The CDR3 DNA reads TGTGCCAGCAGCTCGACCCGGCTAAGCGCGGCGGACTACGAGCAGTACTTC. The chain recombines TRBV11-2 with TRBJ2-7; D not certain. Germline CDR1 and CDR2: SGHAT and FQNNGV. This CDR3 is built from 17 residues. Deletions cut 4 bases from V and 3 bases from J, with 22 bases between.